These 25 T cell receptor beta chains share one sample of origin, sequenced in a study of T cell clonality in common variable immunodeficiency. Whole-study findings and limits: Common variable immunodeficiency TCR beta sequences reportedly had fewer deletions and N-nucleotide insertions.

Profiled with immunoSEQ multiplex PCR; TCRdb holds only in-frame clones, not every one. The sample gives around 28,000 clones, none seen only once, and the top ten clones hold 25% to 35%. Their antigens remain unidentified. The sample consisted of peripheral blood mononuclear cells. The receptors come from a human donor with common variable immunodeficiency.

This clone was observed many times. From the germline J gene comes the end of the CDR3, since the read stops 3 residues before it. V and J are TRBV10-3 and TRBJ1-5, with 7 bases fitting TRBD1. Germline CDR1 is ENHRY and CDR2 is SYGVKD. After removal of 5 bases from V and 0 bases from J, the junction contained 1 base not matched to a gene. This CDR3 comprises 14 residues. This CDR3 reads CAISRDSSNQPQHF. CDR3 DNA, as far as it was read: TGTGCCATCAGTCGGGACAGTAGCAATCAGCCC.

A remark on this clone: The read ends 3 residues early relative to the CDR3; the germline J gene fills the gap. The sample holds other DNA sequences that translate to the same CDR3. The J gene is TRBJ1-1, the V gene TRBV19, with unresolved D. The V gene's germline CDR1 is LNHDA and CDR2 SQIVND (reference sequence). V was clipped by 5 bases and J by 6 bases, with 7 bases between them. The length of the CDR3 is 11 residues. CDR3 in amino acids: CASSSGAEAFF. CDR3 DNA, as far as it was read: TGTGCCAGTAGTTCCGGGGCTGAA.

On this clone: The sequenced fragment ends 3 residues before the CDR3 boundary, so the rest is inferred from the germline J gene. V usage is TRBV7-2 and J usage is TRBJ1-5; the D gene is possibly TRBD1 (5 bases). Germline V gene data show CDR1 as SGHTA and CDR2 as FQGNSA. The ends were cut back, 1 base at V and 9 bases at J, with 7 bases in the middle. The CDR3 is 12 amino acids. The CDR3 region is CASSLETGPQHF. Incomplete CDR3 DNA: TGTGCCAGCAGCTTAGAAACAGGGCCC.

In its sample, this clone was seen a few times. The sequence runs out 3 residues before the end of the CDR3; the remainder is reconstructed from the germline J gene. The V call is TRBV11-1, the J call TRBJ2-1; 7 nucleotides agree with TRBD2. Looked up from germline, CDR1 is SGHAT and CDR2 is FQDESV (reference sequence). This CDR3 comprises 14 residues. V lost 4 bases and J lost 8; bases outside the gene matches: 8. CDR3 bases read: TGTGCCAGCAGCTCTGGACTAGGGATCGATGAG. Translation gives CASSSGLGIDE. The complete CDR3 protein is CASSSGLGIDEQFF.

This clone appeared a few times. The CDR3 extends 3 residues past the end of the read, so its final part is completed from the germline J gene. This rearrangement joins TRBV19 to TRBJ2-5; D unclear. Germline V lookup: CDR1 LNHDA, CDR2 SQIVND (reference sequence). This CDR3 contains 12 residues. V lost 4 bases, J lost 0 bases, and 3 bases lay in between. CDR3 sequence reads: CASSTDQETQYF. The CDR3 bases that were read are TGTGCCAGTAGTACCGACCAAGAGACC.

On this clone: The sequenced fragment ends 3 residues before the CDR3 boundary, so the rest is inferred from the germline J gene. The chain uses TRBV2 and TRBJ1-2; 10 bases agree with TRBD1. The CDR3 contains 14 residues. CDR1 and CDR2 from the germline V gene are SNHLY and FYNNEI. V lost 4 bases to trimming and J lost 3 bases; unmatched junction nucleotides: 2. The CDR3 bases that were read are TGTGCCAGCAGTGCCGGGACAGGGGACTATGGC. As protein: CASSAGTGDYG. The whole CDR3 sequence is CASSAGTGDYGYTF.

This clone was observed many times. The observed sequence ends 3 residues before the CDR3 terminus, with the missing tail filled in from the germline J gene. V usage is TRBV5-4 and J usage is TRBJ1-2; maybe TRBD1 (5 bases). The germline CDR1 and CDR2 sequences are SGHNT and YYREEE (reference sequence). The CDR3 covers 13 residues. The CDR3 bases that were read are TGTGCCAGCAGCCCAGCCGCGGGGGACGGC. Translating gives CASSPAAGDG. The complete CDR3 sequence is CASSPAAGDGYTF.

In regard to this clone: The read stops 3 residues short of the end of the CDR3; the missing end is completed from the germline J gene. This chain uses TRBV5-1 with TRBJ2-7; 8 bases agree with TRBD1. Unmatched junction bases numbered 3, after V lost 0 bases and J lost 4 bases. Per the germline V gene, CDR1 is SGHRS and CDR2 is YFSETQ. This CDR3 comprises 14 residues. Incomplete CDR3 DNA: TGCGCCAGCAGCTTGGCCGACAGGGGTTACGAG. The encoded protein is CASSLADRGYE. The entire CDR3 reads CASSLADRGYEQYF.

About this clone itself: The read falls 3 residues short of the CDR3 end, and the missing part is taken from the germline J gene. The chain recombines TRBV5-1 with TRBJ2-1, with 9 bases lining up with TRBD2. The CDR3 consists of 15 residues. Germline V CDR1 and CDR2: SGHRS, YFSETQ. Trimming at V came to 5 bases and at J to 3 bases, leaving 6 bases not matched to a gene. CDR3 residues: CASSLAGRLYNEQFF. The part of the CDR3 DNA that was read is TGCGCCAGCAGTCTAGCGGGGAGACTCTACAATGAG.

With respect to this clone: The read ends 3 residues before the CDR3 terminus; that terminus is restored from the germline J gene. The chain recombines TRBV2 with TRBJ2-7, with 8 bases matching TRBD2. The CDR3 length is 15 residues. Germline V gene data show CDR1 as SNHLY and CDR2 as FYNNEI. Germline trimming cut 4 bases from V and 2 bases from J; bases unmatched to any gene: 7. The sequenced part of the CDR3 DNA is TGTGCCAGCAGTGCCTTGCCGGGGGGGACCTACGAG. Translation gives CASSALPGGTYE. The entire CDR3 protein is CASSALPGGTYEQYF.

To note about this clone: The read stops 3 residues short of the end of the CDR3; the missing end is completed from the germline J gene. The chain employs TRBV20-1 and TRBJ2-3; D remains ambiguous. The length of the CDR3 is 12 residues. Germline CDR1 DFQATT, CDR2 SNEGSKA (reference sequence). V lost 2 bases, J lost 6 bases, and 9 bases lay in between. The chain's CDR3 is CSARYFSDTQYF. Incomplete CDR3 DNA: TGCAGTGCTAGATACTTCTCCGATACG.

This clone was seen a handful of times. The CDR3 reads CASRGQEPPYRGYTF. Partial CDR3 DNA: TGTGCCAGCAGGGGACAGGAGCCCCCATACCGGGGC. V is TRBV7-2 and J is TRBJ1-2; 8 bases line up with TRBD1. Sequencing ends 3 residues short of the CDR3 end; the germline J gene provides the rest. Germline V gives CDR1 SGHTA, CDR2 FQGNSA. The CDR3 sequence is 15 residues long.

Comment on this clone: The CDR3 end falls 3 residues outside the read, so it is completed with the germline J gene. This rearrangement joins TRBV7-2 to TRBJ2-3; TRBD2 matches at 7 bases. This CDR3 comprises 15 residues. The germline V gene encodes CDR1 SGHTA and CDR2 FQGNSA. With V trimmed by 5 bases and J by 1 base, 6 bases remained unmatched. Incomplete CDR3 DNA: TGTGCCAGCAGCCTAAGCGGGACCCGCACAGATACG. It specifies CASSLSGTRTDT. The whole CDR3 reads CASSLSGTRTDTQYF.

The DNA read from the CDR3 is TGTGCCAGTAGTACGTCGTGGCAGAAGTCCGAG. Translation gives CASSTSWQKSE. The complete CDR3 protein is CASSTSWQKSEQYF. This chain connects TRBV19 to TRBJ2-7; D gene unclear. The CDR3 end falls 3 residues outside the read, so it is completed with the germline J gene. V was clipped by 4 bases and J by 6 bases, with 16 bases between them. The CDR3 is 14 residues long. Looked up from germline, CDR1 is LNHDA and CDR2 is SQIVND (reference sequence).

In its sample, this clone was seen a few times. The DNA ends 3 residues before the CDR3 does, and the rest of the CDR3 is filled in from the germline J gene. The chain has TRBV7-8 and TRBJ2-5; tentatively, D is TRBD1 (6 bases). With 2 bases removed from V and 5 bases from J, the gap between germline ends came to 15 bases. This CDR3 has 15 residues. Germline CDR1 SGHVS, CDR2 FQNEAQ. The sequenced part of the CDR3 DNA is TGTGCCAGCAGCTTATTGGGGGCCCTCCGGGAGACC. Translated: CASSLLGALRET. The CDR3 reads in full as CASSLLGALRETQYF.

This clone has more than one count but fewer than ten. Read coverage stops 3 residues before the CDR3 terminus; the germline J gene supplies the remainder. The V call is TRBV18, the J call TRBJ1-6, with 8 bases lining up with TRBD1. CDR1 is KGHSH, CDR2 LQKENI, per germline. Losses at the gene ends were 4 bases for V and 7 bases for J; bases not matched to a gene: 9. The CDR3 contains 16 residues. CDR3 loop: CASSLENWTGNSPLHF. Partial CDR3 DNA: TGTGCCAGCTCACTTGAAAATTGGACAGGGAATTCACCC.

This clone was counted ten times or more. The observed sequence ends 3 residues before the CDR3 terminus, with the missing tail filled in from the germline J gene. This sequence joins TRBV7-6 and TRBJ2-1, with 9 bases that match TRBD1. J was trimmed by 6 bases and V by 4 bases; bases with no gene match: 4. This CDR3 has 14 amino acids. Germline assignment: CDR1 SGHVS and CDR2 FNYEAQ. This chain's CDR3 is CASSSGTGSNEQFF. The CDR3 DNA, read in part, is TGTGCCAGCAGCTCCGGGACAGGGTCCAATGAG. Looking up the rest from reference TRBV7-6 and TRBJ2-1 gives the full variable domain: GAGVSQSPRYKVTKRGQDVALRCDPISGHVSLYWYRQALGQGPEFLTYFNYEAQQDKSGLPNDRFSAERPEGSISTLTIQRTEQRDSAMYRCASSSGTGSNEQFFGPGTRLTVL.

Comment on this clone: The read terminates 3 residues before the CDR3 end, so the remaining end is supplied by the germline J gene. The chain combines TRBV6-2 or TRBV6-3 with TRBJ1-1; the D gene is possibly TRBD1 (6 bases). Germline V gene data show CDR1 as MNHEY and CDR2 as SVGEGT. There are 14 residues in the CDR3. V shed 6 bases and J shed 1 base, with 12 bases lying between them. The CDR3 bases that were read are TGTGCCAGCAGGGACAACAGGGAGAACACTGAA. Protein: CASRDNRENTE. The full-length CDR3 reads as CASRDNRENTEAFF.

This clone showed up many times. The CDR3 extends 3 residues past the end of the read, so its final part is completed from the germline J gene. This rearrangement joins TRBV18 to TRBJ2-2; D gene ambiguous. With 2 bases removed from V and 6 bases from J, the gap between germline ends came to 16 bases. CDR3 length: 16 residues. Per germline, CDR1 KGHSH and CDR2 LQKENI. The sequenced CDR3 bases are TGTGCCAGCTCACCAGCCCGGGTCCACATTTCCGGGGAG. Its protein is CASSPARVHISGE. Given in full, the CDR3 is CASSPARVHISGELFF.

With respect to this clone: The read comes to an end 3 residues before the CDR3 does, leaving the germline J gene to fill in the end. The genes are TRBV2 and TRBJ2-1; D gene ambiguous. CDR1 is SNHLY and CDR2 is FYNNEI in the germline V gene. This CDR3 is built from 13 residues. V dropped 5 bases and J dropped 3 bases, with 8 bases sitting between them. The chain's CDR3 is CASSPTFYNEQFF. The sequenced part of the CDR3 DNA is TGTGCCAGCAGTCCTACCTTCTACAATGAG.

In its sample, this clone was seen many times. The CDR3 goes on 3 residues after the read ends, and that part is filled in from the germline J gene. This chain links TRBV19 with TRBJ2-3, with TRBD1 as a possible D gene (5 bases). The germline V gene has CDR1 LNHDA and CDR2 SQIVND (reference sequence). This CDR3 spans 14 amino acids. V was trimmed by 6 bases and J by 2 bases, leaving 12 bases between them. CDR3 DNA, as far as it was read: TGTGCCAGTAGACTACAGGCGACCACAGATACG. It is translated as CASRLQATTDT. The entire CDR3 protein is CASRLQATTDTQYF.

On this clone itself: Sequencing ends 3 residues short of the CDR3 end; the germline J gene provides the rest. The chain combines TRBV18 with TRBJ2-2; perhaps TRBD1 as D (6 bases). Germline CDR1 KGHSH, CDR2 LQKENI. The germline V and J ends were trimmed by 0 bases and 7 bases, with 12 bases remaining between them. This CDR3 has 15 residues. The CDR3 loop reads CASSPPSGAIGELFF. The covered CDR3 bases are TGTGCCAGCTCACCACCTTCAGGGGCGATCGGGGAG.

As concerns this clone: At one end the junction does not follow the germline gene, possibly because of a read error. The CDR3 is cut off 3 residues early in the read; its end comes from the germline J gene. V and J are TRBV5-1 and TRBJ2-2, with D possibly TRBD2 on 6 matching bases. Germline values: CDR1 SGHRS, CDR2 YFSETQ. This CDR3 comprises 14 residues. The CDR3 bases that were read are TGCGCCAGCAGGTCCTCAGTAAACACCGGGGGG. Amino acid sequence: CASRSSVNTGG. The entire CDR3 sequence reads CASRSSVNTGGLFF.

About this clone: Read sequence stops 3 residues before the CDR3 end, and the germline J gene provides the missing end. The chain is built from TRBV19 and TRBJ2-1, with 7 bases matching TRBD2. The CDR3 contains 14 residues. Trimming removed 5 bases from V and 9 bases from J; junction bases left unmatched: 10. The germline V gene has CDR1 LNHDA and CDR2 SQIVND (reference sequence). The CDR3 loop is CASSVGTIMIEQFF. CDR3 bases read: TGTGCCAGTAGTGTAGGGACTATAATGATTGAG.

Turning to this clone: The read ends 3 residues early relative to the CDR3; the germline J gene fills the gap. The same CDR3 also results from other DNA sequences found in this sample. The gene calls are TRBV18 and TRBJ1-1, with D hard to call. There are 13 residues in the CDR3. The V end was cut by 2 bases, the J end by 1 base, with 5 bases between. Germline V gene sequence: CDR1 KGHSH, CDR2 LQKENI. CDR3 bases read: TGTGCCAGCTCACCAGGGCAGAACACTGAA. Its translation: CASSPGQNTE. In full, the CDR3 reads CASSPGQNTEAFF.